Sequencing of this T cell receptor (beta chain) was carried out in a study of cytomegalovirus exposure and HLA in healthy donors. Broader study findings: Reports showed the classifier diagnosing cytomegalovirus status with high specificity and sensitivity. Reports state that TCR beta sequences accurately predicted most subjects' HLA-A and HLA-B alleles. Association of a missense DCLRE1C variant with TCR beta V- and J-gene trimming was reported in a later analysis.

As regards this clone: Its target is unknown.

The PCR ran on 60 Vbeta and 13 Jbeta primers. Profiled with immunoSEQ multiplex PCR; TCRdb holds only in-frame clones, not every one. The sample holds 200,000 or so clones, 65% to 85% seen once. The CDR3 runs to 12 residues. The germline CDR1 and CDR2 sequences are SGHRS and YFSETQ. Deletions cut 3 bases from V and 6 bases from J, with 7 bases between. The rearrangement links TRBV5-1 to TRBJ2-1; perhaps TRBD2 as D (5 bases). The TCR originated in a man aged 50 or older in good health and CMV-seronegative. Sequencing was done on a sample of PBMCs. Written as DNA, the CDR3 is TGCGCCAGCAGCTCCGGGGTCAATGAGCAGTTCTTC. Protein product: CASSSGVNEQFF.